The 27 T cell receptor beta chains below all came from one sample that was sequenced in a study of Graves' ophthalmopathy and Graves' hyperthyroidism. Amplification from RNA transcripts yielded the TCR beta CDR3 regions. After a first-round RT-PCR with HTBI primers, a second-round multiplex PCR was run. TCRdb used MiXCR to reprocess the multiplex PCR reads, holding one entry per CDR3 protein. Altogether a few hundred thousand distinct CDR3 sequences are present, roughly 15% being singletons, with the ten largest covering around 12%. Sequencing input: peripheral blood. These receptors all come from an adult man with Graves' ophthalmopathy.

This clonotype was seen repeatedly, ten times or more. The genes are TRBV30 and TRBJ1-6; no firm D call. The length of the CDR3 is 15 residues. Trimming cost V 2 bases and J 7 bases, with 15 bases left between them. Germline CDR1 is GTSNPN and CDR2 is SVGIG (reference sequence). The chain's CDR3 is CAWSPKQTENSPLHF. DNA for the CDR3: TGTGCCTGGAGTCCAAAACAGACGGAGAATTCACCCCTCCACTTT. Filled out from reference TRBV30 and TRBJ1-6, the complete variable domain reads SQTIHQWPATLVQPVGSPLSLECTVEGTSNPNLYWYRQAAGRGLQLLFYSVGIGQISSEVPQNLSASRPQDRQFILSSKKLLLSDSGFYLCAWSPKQTENSPLHFGNGTRLTVT.

This clonotype showed up many times. Here the CDR3 DNA reads TGTGCCAGCACCACGACAGGGGTCGGTAATTCACCCCTCCACTTT. This codes for CASTTTGVGNSPLHF. V and J are TRBV3-1 and TRBJ1-6; the match to TRBD1 covers 8 bases. Germline V gene data show CDR1 as LGHDT and CDR2 as YNNKEL (reference sequence). This CDR3 spans 15 amino acids. Unmatched junction bases numbered 8, after V lost 7 bases and J lost 6 bases.

This clonotype has a count of ten or more. The V gene is TRBV4-1, the J gene TRBJ1-5; weak D call: TRBD1 (5 bases). The CDR3 is 17 amino acids. The V gene lost 4 bases and the J gene lost 0 bases, with 16 bases spanning the gap. Germline CDR1 is MGHRA and CDR2 is YSYEKL. CDR3 nucleotide sequence: TGCGCCAGCAGCCCCCGGGACCTCCGACTTAGCAATCAGCCCCAGCATTTT. This sequence encodes CASSPRDLRLSNQPQHF.

At least ten counts were recorded for this clonotype. The rearrangement uses TRBV6-1 and TRBJ1-1, with D uncertain. Germline-derived CDR1 and CDR2 are MNHNS and SASEGT. The CDR3 spans 14 residues. V gave up 6 bases and J gave up 3 bases, with 14 bases separating them. CDR3 DNA: TGTGCCAGCAGGGGCGTCTCTGGGGACACTGAAGCTTTCTTT. Protein product: CASRGVSGDTEAFF.

This clonotype was recorded at least ten times. The chain uses TRBV4-1 and TRBJ2-2, with D possibly being TRBD1 (6 bases). CDR3 length: 13 amino acids. V lost 2 bases, J lost 8 bases, and 9 bases lay in between. Germline-derived CDR1 and CDR2 are MGHRA and YSYEKL. DNA for the CDR3: TGCGCCAGCAGCCAATCCGGACAGGGGGAGCTGTTTTTT. Translated, it gives CASSQSGQGELFF.

This clonotype was recorded at least ten times. The chain uses TRBV6-1 and TRBJ2-7; 10 nucleotides match TRBD1. The CDR3 totals 14 residues. Germline CDR1 MNHNS, CDR2 SASEGT. After removal of 7 bases from V and 5 bases from J, the junction contained 8 bases not matched to a gene. In nucleotides, the CDR3 is TGTGCCAGCACCCGACGCGGGACAGGGGACGAGCAGTACTTC. Protein: CASTRRGTGDEQYF.

This chain joins TRBV6-1 and TRBJ1-5; tentative D call: TRBD1 (6 bases). Trimming took off 6 bases at V and 5 bases at J, with 14 bases between the two ends. CDR1 and CDR2 from the germline V gene are MNHNS and SASEGT. This CDR3 has 14 amino acids. The CDR3 DNA sequence: TGTGCCAGCAGAATACACAGGGCCGATCAGCCCCAGCATTTT. This translates into CASRIHRADQPQHF.

The V gene is TRBV12-3 or TRBV12-4, the J gene TRBJ1-1; 7 nucleotides line up with TRBD1. This CDR3 comprises 13 residues. V lost 2 bases to trimming and J lost 7 bases; unmatched junction nucleotides: 4. In DNA form, the CDR3 reads TGTGCCAGCAGTTTAAAAGGGGGCGGTGAAGCTTTCTTT. It codes for CASSLKGGGEAFF.

This clonotype was observed many times. The chain links TRBV2 to TRBJ1-1; 8 positions match TRBD1. This CDR3 is built from 15 residues. The ends lost 6 bases at V and 4 bases at J; junction bases unmatched: 10. Germline loops: CDR1 SNHLY, CDR2 FYNNEI. The DNA for the CDR3 is TGTGCCAGCAGGATAGACAGGGGCGATATCACTGAAGCTTTCTTT. Amino acid sequence: CASRIDRGDITEAFF.

This clonotype was found many times. The V call is TRBV2, the J call TRBJ1-5; D gene ambiguous. CDR1 is SNHLY, CDR2 FYNNEI, per germline. Trimming took 1 base from V and 7 from J, leaving 8 bases between them. The CDR3 sequence is 13 residues long. The CDR3 DNA is TGTGCCAGCAGTGAAGGGGTAGGGCAGCCCCAGCATTTT. This sequence encodes CASSEGVGQPQHF.

The table lists this clonotype with a count of one. The CDR3 sequence: CASSLGTSGRGTGELFF. The CDR3 DNA is TGTGCCAGCAGTTTAGGGACTAGCGGGAGGGGAACCGGGGAGCTGTTTTTT. V usage is TRBV12-3 or TRBV12-4 and J usage is TRBJ2-2, with 15 bases that match TRBD2. There are 17 residues in the CDR3. With 1 base clipped from V and 5 bases from J, the junction kept 2 bases outside the gene matches.

Ten or more counts support this clonotype. The V and J genes are TRBV4-1 and TRBJ1-5; tentatively, D is TRBD1 (6 bases). This CDR3 is built from 16 residues. The germline V gene encodes CDR1 MGHRA and CDR2 YSYEKL. V lost 0 bases and J 6 bases, leaving 15 bases between the germline ends. The CDR3 region has the DNA TGCGCCAGCAGCCAAGATTTCGGCCAGGGGTGTCAGCCCCAGCATTTT. It is translated as CASSQDFGQGCQPQHF.

This clonotype showed up many times. The chain combines TRBV6-1 with TRBJ2-6; maybe TRBD1 (5 bases). CDR3 length equals 16 residues. CDR1 is MNHNS, CDR2 SASEGT, per germline. Trimming pared 5 bases from V and 1 base from J, leaving 12 bases between. The CDR3 nucleotides read TGTGCCAGCAGTCTCATCAGGGTTTCTGGGGCCAACGTCCTGACTTTC. Translation: CASSLIRVSGANVLTF.

This clonotype was detected ten times or more. V and J are TRBV11-2 and TRBJ1-1; D unresolved. V was trimmed by 3 bases and J by 7 bases, leaving 15 bases between them. The CDR3 runs 14 residues. CDR1 and CDR2 from the germline V gene are SGHAT and FQNNGV. CDR3 DNA: TGTGCCAGCAGCTTCAGTAAGGGCACAGTTGAAGCTTTCTTT. Translated, it gives CASSFSKGTVEAFF.

This clonotype was counted ten times or more. V usage is TRBV19 and J usage is TRBJ1-2; 8 bases are shared with TRBD1. Trimming removed 10 bases from V and 2 bases from J; junction bases left unmatched: 9. This CDR3 region has 14 residues. The germline V gene encodes CDR1 LNHDA and CDR2 SQIVND (reference sequence). The CDR3 protein is CATKDRVKNYGYTF. The CDR3 nucleotides are TGTGCCACTAAGGACAGGGTCAAGAACTATGGCTACACCTTC.

This clonotype has ten or more counts. V is TRBV29-1 and J is TRBJ2-2; 8 bases are shared with TRBD2. Per germline, CDR1 SQVTM and CDR2 ANQGSEA. V shed 4 bases, J shed 4 bases, and the junction held 11 bases outside the gene matches. CDR3 length: 16 amino acids. CDR3 DNA: TGCAGCGTTGGTAGCGTAGCGGGATTCGGCACCGGGGAGCTGTTTTTT. This gives the protein CSVGSVAGFGTGELFF.

This clonotype was detected many times. The chain joins TRBV2 to TRBJ1-1; D not certain. The germline V gene encodes CDR1 SNHLY and CDR2 FYNNEI. The V gene lost 8 bases and the J gene lost 4 bases, with 14 bases spanning the gap. The CDR3 covers 13 residues. The CDR3 DNA follows: TGTGCCAGCGAACCGGAGTGGTCCACTGAAGCTTTCTTT. Residues: CASEPEWSTEAFF. The variable domain in full, with the rest retrieved from reference TRBV2 and TRBJ1-1, is EPEVTQTPSHQVTQMGQEVILRCVPISNHLYFYWYRQILGQKVEFLVSFYNNEISEKSEIFDDQFSVERPDGSNFTLKIRSTKLEDSAMYFCASEPEWSTEAFFGQGTRLTVV.

Ten or more counts support this clonotype. The gene calls are TRBV7-9 and TRBJ2-5; 8 bases align to TRBD2. J lost 5 bases, V lost 5 bases, and 10 bases had no gene match. The CDR3 is 15 residues long. Germline loops: CDR1 SEHNR, CDR2 FQNEAQ (reference sequence). The CDR3 DNA sequence: TGTGCCAGCAGCCCCATTCTGGGACTAGTGGAGACCCAGTACTTC. Its protein is CASSPILGLVETQYF. Full variable domain (outside the CDR3, taken from reference TRBV7-9 and TRBJ2-5): DTGVSQNPRHKITKRGQNVTFRCDPISEHNRLYWYRQTLGQGPEFLTYFQNEAQLEKSRLLSDRFSAERPKGSFSTLEIQRTEQGDSAMYLCASSPILGLVETQYFGPGTRLLVL.

At least ten counts were recorded for this clonotype. The chain joins TRBV6-1 to TRBJ2-5, with a weak D call TRBD1 (6 bases). Germline V gives CDR1 MNHNS, CDR2 SASEGT. The germline V and J ends were trimmed by 4 bases and 2 bases, with 17 bases remaining between them. The CDR3 has 16 amino acids. CDR3 amino acids: CASSARTGTSQETQYF. The CDR3 coding sequence is TGTGCCAGCAGTGCCCGAACAGGGACATCTCAAGAGACCCAGTACTTC.

This clonotype showed up many times. J is TRBJ2-5 and V is TRBV27; weak D call: TRBD2 (6 bases). The CDR3 extends over 14 amino acids. Per the germline V gene, CDR1 is MNHEY and CDR2 is SMNVEV (reference sequence). V was cut by 4 bases and J by 4 bases, with 13 bases left in between. The CDR3 loop is CASSWGTGGETQYF. CDR3 sequence (DNA): TGTGCCAGCAGTTGGGGGACCGGGGGAGAGACCCAGTACTTC.

In its sample, this clonotype was seen many times. The chain combines TRBV7-8 with TRBJ2-7; D unresolved. Per the germline V gene, CDR1 is SGHVS and CDR2 is FQNEAQ. V was trimmed by 0 bases and J by 2 bases, leaving 2 bases between them. The CDR3 covers 12 residues. CDR3 coding DNA: TGTGCCAGCAGCTTAGCGACCTACGAGCAGTACTTC. Translating gives CASSLATYEQYF. Full variable domain (missing parts from reference TRBV7-8 and TRBJ2-7): GAGVSQSPRYKVAKRGQDVALRCDPISGHVSLFWYQQALGQGPEFLTYFQNEAQLDKSGLPSDRFFAERPEGSVSTLKIQRTQQEDSAVYLCASSLATYEQYFGPGTRLTVT.

V and J are TRBV12-3 or TRBV12-4 and TRBJ1-5; D ambiguous. V was pared by 7 bases and J by 2 bases, with 15 bases between. The CDR3 loop spans 15 amino acids. In DNA form, the CDR3 reads TGTGCCAGCACCGCCAGCGGGCAGGGCAATCAGCCCCAGCATTTT. Amino acids: CASTASGQGNQPQHF.

This clonotype was observed many times. This CDR3 is CASSLRRDINYEQYF. CDR3 bases: TGTGCCAGCAGCTTACGCCGGGACATTAACTACGAGCAGTACTTC. The rearrangement joins TRBV7-9 to TRBJ2-7, with a tentative D call TRBD1 (6 bases). Germline V gene data show CDR1 as SEHNR and CDR2 as FQNEAQ (reference sequence). There are 15 residues in the CDR3. V shed 2 bases and J shed 3 bases, with 14 bases lying between them.

Ten or more counts support this clonotype. The V gene is TRBV28, the J gene TRBJ1-2; no reliable D call. This CDR3 spans 14 amino acids. From germline, CDR1 is MDHEN and CDR2 SYDVKM. Trimming took 4 bases from V and 4 from J, leaving 13 bases between them. The CDR3 protein is CASSSKGSGYGYTF. Here the CDR3 DNA reads TGTGCCAGCAGTTCGAAAGGCAGTGGCTATGGCTACACCTTC.

This clonotype was seen ten or more times. The rearrangement uses TRBV7-2 and TRBJ2-5, with D tentatively TRBD1 (5 bases). The V gene's germline CDR1 is SGHTA and CDR2 FQGNSA. CDR3 size: 14 residues. Trimming took off 3 bases at V and 7 bases at J, with 15 bases between the two ends. The DNA for the CDR3 is TGTGCCAGCAGCTTCGATTCAGGGTTCGCGACCCAGTACTTC. Encoded protein: CASSFDSGFATQYF.

V and J are TRBV28 and TRBJ2-7, with D tentatively TRBD1 or TRBD2 (5 bases each). The CDR3 extends over 14 amino acids. V lost 7 bases to trimming and J lost 9 bases, with 22 bases between them. Per the germline V gene, CDR1 is MDHEN and CDR2 is SYDVKM. The CDR3 loop reads CASIGAVRYEGQYF. Here the CDR3 DNA reads TGTGCCAGCATCGGGGCGGTGAGGTACGAGGGGCAGTACTTC.

This clonotype was recorded many times. This sequence joins TRBV11-2 and TRBJ1-4, with D possibly matching TRBD1 (5 bases). The germline V gene has CDR1 SGHAT and CDR2 FQNNGV. There are 15 residues in the CDR3. The germline V and J ends were trimmed by 5 bases and 4 bases, with 14 bases remaining between them. The CDR3 loop reads CASSPGGGDNEKLFF. DNA for the CDR3: TGTGCCAGCAGCCCCGGGGGGGGGGATAATGAAAAACTGTTTTTT.